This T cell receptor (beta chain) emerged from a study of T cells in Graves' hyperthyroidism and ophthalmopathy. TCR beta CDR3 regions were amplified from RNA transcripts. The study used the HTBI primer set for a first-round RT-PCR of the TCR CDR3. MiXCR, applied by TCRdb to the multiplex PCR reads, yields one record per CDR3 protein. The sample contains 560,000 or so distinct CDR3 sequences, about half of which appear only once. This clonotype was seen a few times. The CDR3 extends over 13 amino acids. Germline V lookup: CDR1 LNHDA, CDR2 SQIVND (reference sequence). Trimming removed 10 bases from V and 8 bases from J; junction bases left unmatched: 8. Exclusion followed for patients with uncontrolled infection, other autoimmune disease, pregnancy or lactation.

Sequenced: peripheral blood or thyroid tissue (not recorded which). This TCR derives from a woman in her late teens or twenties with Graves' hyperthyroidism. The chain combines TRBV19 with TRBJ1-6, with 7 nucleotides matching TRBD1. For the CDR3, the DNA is TGTGCCACTACCGACAGGGTCGATTCACCCCTCCACTTT. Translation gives CATTDRVDSPLHF.